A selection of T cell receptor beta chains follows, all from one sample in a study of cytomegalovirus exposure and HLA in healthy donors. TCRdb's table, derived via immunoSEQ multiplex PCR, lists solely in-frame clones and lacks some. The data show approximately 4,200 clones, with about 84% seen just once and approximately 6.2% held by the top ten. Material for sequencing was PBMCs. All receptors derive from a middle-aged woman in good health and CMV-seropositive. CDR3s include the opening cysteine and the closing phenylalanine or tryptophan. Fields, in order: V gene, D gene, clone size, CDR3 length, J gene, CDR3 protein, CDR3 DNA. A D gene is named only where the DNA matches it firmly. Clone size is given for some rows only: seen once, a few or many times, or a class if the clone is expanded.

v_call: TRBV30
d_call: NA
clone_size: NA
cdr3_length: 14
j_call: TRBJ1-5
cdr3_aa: CAWSVPGGLQPQHF
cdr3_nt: TGTGCCTGGAGTGTCCCGGGGGGGTTGCAGCCCCAGCATTTT

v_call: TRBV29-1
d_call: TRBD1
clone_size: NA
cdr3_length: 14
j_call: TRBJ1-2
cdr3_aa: CSVEDWDSLYGYTF
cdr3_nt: TGCAGCGTTGAAGATTGGGACAGCCTCTATGGCTACACCTTC

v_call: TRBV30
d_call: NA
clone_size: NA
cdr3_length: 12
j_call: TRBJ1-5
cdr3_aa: CAWTGPNQPQHF
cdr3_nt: TGTGCCTGGACAGGGCCCAATCAGCCCCAGCATTTT

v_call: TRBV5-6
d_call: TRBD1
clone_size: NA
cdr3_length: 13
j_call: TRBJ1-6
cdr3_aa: CASSADRDSPLHF
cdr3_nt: TGTGCCAGCAGCGCCGACAGGGACTCACCCCTCCACTTT

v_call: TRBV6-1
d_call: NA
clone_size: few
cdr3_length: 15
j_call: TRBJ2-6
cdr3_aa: CASSEQRSGANVLTF
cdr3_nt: TGTGCCAGCAGTGAACAGCGCTCTGGGGCCAACGTCCTGACTTTC

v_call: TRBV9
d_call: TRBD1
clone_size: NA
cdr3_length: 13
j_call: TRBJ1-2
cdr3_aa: CASRGTGGEGYTF
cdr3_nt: TGTGCCAGCAGAGGAACAGGGGGTGAAGGCTACACCTTC

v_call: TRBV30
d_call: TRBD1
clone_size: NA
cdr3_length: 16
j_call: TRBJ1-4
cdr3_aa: CAWSSGQGALRGKLFF
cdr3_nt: TGTGCCTGGTCTTCGGGACAGGGGGCGCTTAGAGGAAAACTGTTTTTT

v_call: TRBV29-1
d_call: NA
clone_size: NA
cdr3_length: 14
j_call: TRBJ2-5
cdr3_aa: CSVYTGTSQETQYF
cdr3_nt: TGCAGCGTATATACCGGGACATCCCAAGAGACCCAGTACTTC

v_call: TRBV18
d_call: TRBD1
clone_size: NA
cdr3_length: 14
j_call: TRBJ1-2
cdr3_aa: CASSPGTDFYGYTF
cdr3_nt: TGTGCCAGCTCACCAGGGACAGACTTCTATGGCTACACCTTC

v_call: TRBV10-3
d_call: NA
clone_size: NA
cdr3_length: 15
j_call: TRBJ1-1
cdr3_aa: CAISEGPGVGTEAFF
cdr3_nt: TGTGCCATCAGTGAAGGGCCAGGGGTCGGCACTGAAGCTTTCTTT

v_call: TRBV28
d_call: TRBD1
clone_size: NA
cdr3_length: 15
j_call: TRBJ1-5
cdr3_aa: CASNSPGQADQPQHF
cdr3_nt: TGTGCCAGCAATTCTCCGGGACAGGCGGATCAGCCCCAGCATTTT